The rows below give T cell receptor beta chains drawn from one sample of a study of T cell responses to AZD1222 COVID-19 vaccine. Produced via immunoSEQ multiplex PCR; TCRdb's table is partial and in-frame only. The sample lists tens of thousands of clones, under 95% occurring once. The source was peripheral blood, collected on day 0 of AZD1222 vaccination. These receptors all come from an adult in good health. CDR3s include the opening cysteine and the closing phenylalanine or tryptophan. The D gene is left open where the match is weak. Rows may omit the clone size; those that give it use once, few, many or a size class.

d_call,v_call,j_call,cdr3_length,clone_size,cdr3_nt,cdr3_aa
.,TRBV4-2,TRBJ2-1,13,.,TGTGCCACCGGCGGACAATCCTACAATGAGCAGTTCTTC,CATGGQSYNEQFF
.,TRBV6-5,TRBJ1-2,14,.,TGTGCCAGCAGGGACCGTTCGTCTAACTATGGCTACACCTTC,CASRDRSSNYGYTF
.,TRBV18,TRBJ1-1,16,.,TGTGCCAGCTCACATACAGGCCCACAGGGGAACACTGAAGCTTTCTTT,CASSHTGPQGNTEAFF
.,TRBV10-3,TRBJ2-2,12,once,TGTGCCATCAGGTCGAACACCGGGGAGCTGTTTTTT,CAIRSNTGELFF
.,TRBV5-1,TRBJ1-5,14,.,TGCGCCAGCAGCTTGGAGGGGAGGGATCAGCCCCAGCATTTT,CASSLEGRDQPQHF
.,TRBV21-1,TRBJ1-1,10,.,TGTGCCAGCGTCGTATCCGAAGCTTTCTTT,CASVVSEAFF
.,TRBV19,TRBJ1-6,15,.,TGTGCCAGTAGTATAAGGCCCAGGGACGGATCACCCCTCCACTTT,CASSIRPRDGSPLHF
TRBD1,TRBV5-8,TRBJ1-4,18,.,TGTGCCAGCAGCGGAATCGGGACAGCTTTCGCAACTAATGAAAAACTGTTTTTT,CASSGIGTAFATNEKLFF
.,TRBV6-4,TRBJ1-1,14,.,TGTGCCAGCAGGACAGAACGAGAGGGCGTAGGAGCTTTCTTT,CASRTEREGVGAFF
.,TRBV4-2,TRBJ1-1,15,.,TGTGCCAGCAGCCAAGATCTGGGGGGGTCCCAGACAGCTTTCTTT,CASSQDLGGSQTAFF
.,TRBV6-2/TRBV6-3,TRBJ1-4,14,.,TGTGCCAGCAGTTACGATACGGATAATGAAAAACTGTTTTTT,CASSYDTDNEKLFF
TRBD1,TRBV19,TRBJ2-7,15,.,TGTGCCAGTAGCCCACAGGGGACAACCCGCTACGAGCAGTACTTC,CASSPQGTTRYEQYF
.,TRBV30,TRBJ1-1,13,.,TGTGCCTGGAGTGTAGCGGAGAACACTGAAGCTTTCTTT,CAWSVAENTEAFF
.,TRBV9,TRBJ2-1,13,.,TGTGCCAGCAGCGTAGCTCTACTCGCCGAGCAGTTCTTC,CASSVALLAEQFF
TRBD1,TRBV2,TRBJ1-2,15,once,TGTGCCAGCAGTGAAGGGGTCCAGGGGGCCTATGGCTACACCTTC,CASSEGVQGAYGYTF
TRBD1,TRBV14,TRBJ1-1,19,once,TGTGCCAGCAGCCCGTCCCGGGACAGGGTTCCGCGAGTGAACACTGAAGCTTTCTTT,CASSPSRDRVPRVNTEAFF
.,TRBV28,TRBJ2-5,12,once,TGTGCCAGCAGTTCGGACGCCCAGACCCAGTACTTC,CASSSDAQTQYF
.,TRBV19,TRBJ2-7,15,.,TGTGCCAGTAGTATTTTGTCCGGGAGCCGCTACGAGCAGTACTTC,CASSILSGSRYEQYF
.,TRBV18,TRBJ1-1,15,.,TGTGCCAGCTCACCGGAGTCGGGGGGGCGTACTGAAGCTTTCTTT,CASSPESGGRTEAFF
TRBD2,TRBV9,TRBJ2-3,16,.,TGTGCCAGCAGCGTAGAACTAGCGGGGTCTTCAGATACGCAGTATTTT,CASSVELAGSSDTQYF
TRBD1,TRBV6-1,TRBJ2-1,15,.,TGTGCCAGCAGTGAGGGACAGGCCTGGGGCAATGAGCAGTTCTTC,CASSEGQAWGNEQFF
.,TRBV28,TRBJ2-4,15,.,TGTGCCAGCAGTTTCTTTTCTGGGGCCAAAAACATTCAGTACTTC,CASSFFSGAKNIQYF
.,TRBV28,TRBJ2-2,14,.,TGTGCCAGCAGAACGACAGGGAACACCGGGGAGCTGTTTTTT,CASRTTGNTGELFF
.,TRBV19,TRBJ1-4,16,.,TGTGCCAGTAGTACCGGGGTGGGGCCTTTAAATGAAAAACTGTTTTTT,CASSTGVGPLNEKLFF
.,TRBV11-1,TRBJ2-7,15,.,TGTGCCAGCAGCTTATGGGGGGACAGATCTTACGAGCAGTACTTC,CASSLWGDRSYEQYF
.,TRBV6-5,TRBJ1-2,16,.,TGTGCCAGCAGTTACTCTATTGGAGGGGATAACTATGGCTACACCTTC,CASSYSIGGDNYGYTF
TRBD2,TRBV4-1,TRBJ2-7,15,.,TGCGCCAGCAGCCAAGGTGATCGGGGGGGTTACGAGCAGTACTTC,CASSQGDRGGYEQYF
.,TRBV6-5,TRBJ1-4,15,.,TGTGCCAGCAGTTCTATCCGGGGTATTAATGAAAAACTGTTTTTT,CASSSIRGINEKLFF
.,TRBV5-4,TRBJ1-1,13,.,TGTGCCAGCAGCTTGGCGGACGCCACTGAAGCTTTCTTT,CASSLADATEAFF
TRBD1,TRBV19,TRBJ1-1,14,once,TGTGCCAGTAGTAACCGACAGGGTGGCACTGAAGCTTTCTTT,CASSNRQGGTEAFF